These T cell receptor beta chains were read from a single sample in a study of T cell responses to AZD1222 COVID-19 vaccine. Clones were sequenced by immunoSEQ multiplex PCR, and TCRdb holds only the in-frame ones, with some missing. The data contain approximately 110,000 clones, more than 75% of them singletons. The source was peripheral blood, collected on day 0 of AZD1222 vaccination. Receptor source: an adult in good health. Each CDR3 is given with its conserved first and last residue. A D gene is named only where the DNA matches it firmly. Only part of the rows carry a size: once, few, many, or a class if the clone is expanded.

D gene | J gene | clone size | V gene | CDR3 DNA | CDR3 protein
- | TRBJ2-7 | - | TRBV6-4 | TGTGCCAGCAGTGACTCGATTTACGAGCAGTACTTC | CASSDSIYEQYF
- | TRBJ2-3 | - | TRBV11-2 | TGTGCCAGCAGCTTCTCAGGGCCAAGCACAGATACGCAGTATTTT | CASSFSGPSTDTQYF
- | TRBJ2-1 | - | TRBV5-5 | TGTGCCAGCAGCTTGGCCCGGCAGAATGAGCAGTTCTTC | CASSLARQNEQFF
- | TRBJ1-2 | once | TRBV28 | TGTGCCAGCAGTCGCGATACTGGCTATGGCTACACCTTC | CASSRDTGYGYTF
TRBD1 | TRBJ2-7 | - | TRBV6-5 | TGTGCCAGCAGTTACTCTGGACAGGGAACGGAGTACTTC | CASSYSGQGTEYF
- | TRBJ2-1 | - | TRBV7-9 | TGTGCCAGCAGCCCGGCGGGACAGAGTTACAATGAGCAGTTCTTC | CASSPAGQSYNEQFF
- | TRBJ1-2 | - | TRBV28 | TGTGCCAGCAGTTCCGGGACTTTCTATGGCTACACCTTC | CASSSGTFYGYTF
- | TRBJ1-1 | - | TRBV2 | TGTGCCAGCAGTGATCCAGGGAATGCTTTCTTT | CASSDPGNAFF
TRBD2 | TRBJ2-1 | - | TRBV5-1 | TGCGCCAGCAGCTTTGGGGGGGACAATGAGCAGTTCTTC | CASSFGGDNEQFF
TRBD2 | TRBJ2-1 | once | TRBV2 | TGTGCCAGCAACGGGGGGGCGGTTCTTGAGCAGTTCTTC | CASNGGAVLEQFF
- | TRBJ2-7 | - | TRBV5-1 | TGCGCCAGCAGCTTGACACCCCGCTACGAGCAGTACTTC | CASSLTPRYEQYF
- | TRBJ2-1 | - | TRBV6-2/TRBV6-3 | TGTGCCAGCAGCCATGGGCGCGGGACCAACTACAATGAGCAGTTCTTC | CASSHGRGTNYNEQFF
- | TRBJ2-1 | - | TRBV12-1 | TGTGCCAGCAGCCCTAGCGCCCGCGGGGACAATGAGCAGTTCTTC | CASSPSARGDNEQFF
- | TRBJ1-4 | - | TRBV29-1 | TGCAGCGCCATCCGGGCCAATAATGAAAAACTGTTTTTT | CSAIRANNEKLFF
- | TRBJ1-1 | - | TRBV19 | TGTGCCAGTGGGGGAGGCACTGAAGCTTTCTTT | CASGGGTEAFF
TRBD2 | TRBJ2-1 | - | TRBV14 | TGTGCCAGCAGCCAATTGGGACTAGCGGGAGTAGAGCAGTTCTTC | CASSQLGLAGVEQFF
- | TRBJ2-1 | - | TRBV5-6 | TGTGCCAGCAGCTTGACTGATTCTAATGAGCAGTTCTTC | CASSLTDSNEQFF